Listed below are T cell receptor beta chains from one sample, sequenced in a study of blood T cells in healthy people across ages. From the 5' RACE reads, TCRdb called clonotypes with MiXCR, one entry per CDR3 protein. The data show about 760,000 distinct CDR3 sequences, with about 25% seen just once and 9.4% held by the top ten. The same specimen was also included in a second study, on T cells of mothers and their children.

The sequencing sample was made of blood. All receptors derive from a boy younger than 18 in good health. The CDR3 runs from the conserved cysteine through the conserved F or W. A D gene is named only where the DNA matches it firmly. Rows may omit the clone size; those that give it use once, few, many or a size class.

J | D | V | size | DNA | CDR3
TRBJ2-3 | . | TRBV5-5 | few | TGTGCCAGCAGCCTAGGACCCGACAGGCAAGATACGCAGTATTTT | CASSLGPDRQDTQYF
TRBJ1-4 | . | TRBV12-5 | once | TGTGCTAGTGCCGATTCTGCAACTAATGAAAAACTGTTTTTT | CASADSATNEKLFF
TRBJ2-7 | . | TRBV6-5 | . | TGTGCCAGCACCAGGTCAGCCCCCAGGAGAAGCTCCTACGAGCAGTACTTC | CASTRSAPRRSSYEQYF
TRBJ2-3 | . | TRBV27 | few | TGTGCCAGCAGTTCCTCAGGGAGAACTAGCACAGATACGCAGTATTTT | CASSSSGRTSTDTQYF
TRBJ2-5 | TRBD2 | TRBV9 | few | TGTGCCAGCAGCGTAGACTCGCGGGGGGATCAAGAGACCCAGTACTTC | CASSVDSRGDQETQYF
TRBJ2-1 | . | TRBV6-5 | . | TGTGCCAGCACTCCAGGGTCCTACAATGAGCAGTTCTTC | CASTPGSYNEQFF
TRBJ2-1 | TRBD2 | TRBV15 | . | TGTGCCACCAGCAGAGTGGAACTAGCGGGTCGATACAATGAGCAGTTCTTC | CATSRVELAGRYNEQFF
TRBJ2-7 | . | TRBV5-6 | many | TGTGCCAGCAGCCGTAGACAGGCCTACGAGCAGTACTTC | CASSRRQAYEQYF
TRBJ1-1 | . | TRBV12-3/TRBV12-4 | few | TGTGCCAGCAGTTTGGGGGAGTACACTGAAGCTTTCTTT | CASSLGEYTEAFF
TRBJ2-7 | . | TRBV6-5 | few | TGTGCCAGCAGCCAGGGACTTTCTGAGCAGTACTTC | CASSQGLSEQYF
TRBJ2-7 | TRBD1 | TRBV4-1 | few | TGCGCCAGCAGCATGACAGGGGAGGCCTACTACGAGCAGTACTTC | CASSMTGEAYYEQYF
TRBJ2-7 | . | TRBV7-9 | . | TGTGCCAGCAGCTTCTCTAGCGACTCCTACGAGCAGTACTTC | CASSFSSDSYEQYF
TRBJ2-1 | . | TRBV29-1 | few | TGCAGCGGTAAACTGCAGGGGAATGAGCAGTTCTTC | CSGKLQGNEQFF
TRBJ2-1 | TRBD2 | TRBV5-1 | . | TGCGCCAGCAGCTTGGTGACTAGCAGGTACAATGAGCAGTTCTTC | CASSLVTSRYNEQFF
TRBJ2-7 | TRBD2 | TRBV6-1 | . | TGTGCCAGCAGATTCGGGACTAGCGCTCAGGACGAGCAGTACTTC | CASRFGTSAQDEQYF
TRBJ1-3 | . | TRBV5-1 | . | TGCGCCAGCAGCTTGGATCCAGCCTTGGGGAACACCATATATTTT | CASSLDPALGNTIYF
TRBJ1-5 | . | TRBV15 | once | TGTGCCACCAGCAGATCTGGACAGACTAATCAGCCCCAGCATTTT | CATSRSGQTNQPQHF
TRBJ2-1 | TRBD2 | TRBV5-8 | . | TGTGCCAGCACCCTACCGGGACTAGCGGGGGGCAATGAGCAGTTCTTC | CASTLPGLAGGNEQFF
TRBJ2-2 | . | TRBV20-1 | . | TGCAGTGCCTCTGCAGGAGTGAACACCGGGGAGCTGTTTTTT | CSASAGVNTGELFF
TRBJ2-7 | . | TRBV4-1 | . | TGCGCCAGCAGCCAAACGGGGGCGATATACGAGCAGTACTTC | CASSQTGAIYEQYF
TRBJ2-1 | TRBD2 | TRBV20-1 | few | TGCAGTGCTAGAGATCAGGTTTGGCTAGCGGGCTACAATGAGCAGTTCTTC | CSARDQVWLAGYNEQFF
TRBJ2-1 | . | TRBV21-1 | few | TGTGCCAGCACCGCCCAGGGTGGTTGGGTGAATGAGCAGTTCTTC | CASTAQGGWVNEQFF
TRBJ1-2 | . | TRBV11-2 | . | TGTGCCAGCAGCTTAGGGCGACCTCCTAACTATGGCTACACCTTC | CASSLGRPPNYGYTF
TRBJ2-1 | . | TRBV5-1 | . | TGCGCCAGCAGCATCTCAACGGAGAGCTCCTACAATGAGCAGTTCTTC | CASSISTESSYNEQFF
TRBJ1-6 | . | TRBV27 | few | TGTGCCAGCAGTTTATCAGCGGAGAGCTCCTATAATTCACCCCTCCACTTT | CASSLSAESSYNSPLHF
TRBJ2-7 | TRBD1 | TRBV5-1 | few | TGCGCCAGCAGCGAGGGACAGGGGGGGATCTACGAGCAGTACTTC | CASSEGQGGIYEQYF
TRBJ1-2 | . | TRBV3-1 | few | TGTGCCAGCAGCCCCTCGGGAGAGGGGGGATATGGCTACACCTTC | CASSPSGEGGYGYTF
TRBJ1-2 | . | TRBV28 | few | TGTGCCAGCACCGAGTCCCAGGGCTACACCTTC | CASTESQGYTF
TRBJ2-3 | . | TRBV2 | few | TGTGCCAGCAGTGAAGGAGCAGTGGGGTATTTT | CASSEGAVGYF
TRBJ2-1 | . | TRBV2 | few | TGTGCCGGGGGAGGAGGGTCCTCCTACAATGAGCAGTTCTTC | CAGGGGSSYNEQFF
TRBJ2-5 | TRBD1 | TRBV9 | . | TGTGCCAGCAGTCGGTTGGGACAGGGATTAGAGACCCAGTACTTC | CASSRLGQGLETQYF
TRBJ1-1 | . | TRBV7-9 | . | TGTGCCAGCAGCCGAGGGACTACTGAAGCTTTCTTT | CASSRGTTEAFF
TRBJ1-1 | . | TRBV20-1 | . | TGCAGTGCTAGAGATTCCAGGCCCAGCCACGGTGAAGCTTTCTTT | CSARDSRPSHGEAFF
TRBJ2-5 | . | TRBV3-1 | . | TGTGCCAGCAGCCAAGACCCCTGGGCAGGGGGAGGGCAAGAGACCCAGTACTTC | CASSQDPWAGGGQETQYF
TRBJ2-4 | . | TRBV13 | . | TGTGCCAGCAGCAGTACGACAGGAAAAGCCAAAAACATTCAGTACTTC | CASSSTTGKAKNIQYF
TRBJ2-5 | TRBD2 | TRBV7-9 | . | TGTGCCAGCAGCTTAGCACTAGCGGGGCAAGAGACCCAGTACTTC | CASSLALAGQETQYF
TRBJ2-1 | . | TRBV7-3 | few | TGTGCCAGCAGCTATAACGGTATAGGGGGTTACGAGCAGTTCTTC | CASSYNGIGGYEQFF
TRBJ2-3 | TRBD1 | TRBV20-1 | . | TGCAGTGCTTCCGGGACAGGGGAATCAGATACGCAGTATTTT | CSASGTGESDTQYF
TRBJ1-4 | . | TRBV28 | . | TGTGCCAGCAGTTTTCGGGGCACAACTAATGAAAAACTGTTTTTT | CASSFRGTTNEKLFF
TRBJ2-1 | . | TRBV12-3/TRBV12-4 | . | TGTGCCAGCAGTCCCCCCCGGGACCATGAGCAGTTCTTC | CASSPPRDHEQFF
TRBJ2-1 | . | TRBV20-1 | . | TGCAGTGCTAGAGCCCGGGACCCCGGGCATGAGCAGTTCTTC | CSARARDPGHEQFF
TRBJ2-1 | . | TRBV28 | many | TGTGCCAGCAGTTTAAGGGAATACAATGAGCAGTTCTTC | CASSLREYNEQFF
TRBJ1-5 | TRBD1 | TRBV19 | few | TGTGCCAGTAGGGACAGGGGCAATCAGCCCCAGCATTTT | CASRDRGNQPQHF
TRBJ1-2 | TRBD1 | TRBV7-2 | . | TGTGCCAGCAGCTTAAAGGGGGCGTTAGTAGATGGCTACACCTTC | CASSLKGALVDGYTF
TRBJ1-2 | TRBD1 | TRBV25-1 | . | TGTGCCAGCAGTGTCGGGACAGGAGGGGACTACACCTTC | CASSVGTGGDYTF
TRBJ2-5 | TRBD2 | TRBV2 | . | TGTGCCAGCAGCCGGGACTATGAGGGGGAGACCCAGTACTTC | CASSRDYEGETQYF
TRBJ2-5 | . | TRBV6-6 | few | TGTGCCACCAAGGGCGTGGAGACCCAGTACTTC | CATKGVETQYF
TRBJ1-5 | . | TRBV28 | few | TGTGCCAGCAGTCCTTCCGGGACTCCCCAGCATTTT | CASSPSGTPQHF
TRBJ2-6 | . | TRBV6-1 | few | TGTGCCAGCACCTCGAGGGGGGGGCGGACTGGGGCCAACGTCCTGACTTTC | CASTSRGGRTGANVLTF
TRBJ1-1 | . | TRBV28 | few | TGTGCCAGCAGTCTTGCGCAGGCTGAAGCTTTCTTT | CASSLAQAEAFF
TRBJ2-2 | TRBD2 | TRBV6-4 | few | TGTGCCAGCAAGCCTAGCGGGGGCTCGGCCGGGGAGCTGTTTTTT | CASKPSGGSAGELFF
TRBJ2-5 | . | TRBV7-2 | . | TGTGCCAGCAGCCGCCGCCAGGGGGGAGAGACCCAGTACTTC | CASSRRQGGETQYF
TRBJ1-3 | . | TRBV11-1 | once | TGTGCCAGCAGCGAGACTGCAGGGAAGTCTGGAAACACCATATATTTT | CASSETAGKSGNTIYF
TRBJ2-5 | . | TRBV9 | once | TGTGCCAGCAGCGTAGATACAGGGTCCCAAGAGACCCAGTACTTC | CASSVDTGSQETQYF
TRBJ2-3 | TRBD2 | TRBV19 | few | TGTGCCAGTAGTGCTCGGACTAGCGGAGCAGATACGCAGTATTTT | CASSARTSGADTQYF